The clone carrying this T cell receptor beta chain has ten or more counts. There are 14 residues in the CDR3. The V gene's germline CDR1 is MDHEN and CDR2 SYDVKM. V was trimmed by 4 bases and J by 7 bases, leaving 11 bases between them. This sample was included in a study of T cells after yellow fever vaccination. About the study: Each low-cell-number fraction was prepared by means of SMART-Seq v4 Ultra Low Input.

MiXCR was run by TCRdb on the 5' RACE reads, yielding one entry per CDR3 protein. The table records 250,000 to 400,000 distinct CDR3 sequences, 3.5% to 4.5% of them present only once. The rearrangement joins TRBV28 to TRBJ1-6; perhaps TRBD1 as D (6 bases). The TCR sequence derives from a man aged 18 to 30 who received the YFV17D yellow fever vaccine. The sequenced sample was PBMCs, obtained 15 days after the yellow fever booster vaccination. The CDR3 protein is CASSSATGNSPLHF. The CDR3 nucleotides read TGTGCCAGCAGTTCAGCTACAGGGAATTCACCCCTCCACTTT.